The 25 T cell receptor beta chains below all came from one sample that was sequenced in a study of blood T cell repertoires in COVID-19. Some clones are missing from TCRdb's copy, which holds only in-frame ones; the method was immunoSEQ multiplex PCR. Of about 59,000 clones listed, around 90% are singletons. Sequenced sample: peripheral blood. The receptors derive from a man older than 75 with acute or convalescent COVID-19.

This chain uses TRBV3-1 (or the pseudogene TRBV3-2) with TRBJ2-3; 9 nucleotides match TRBD1. The CDR3 extends over 18 amino acids. Trimming removed 2 bases from V and 5 bases from J; junction bases left unmatched: 14. Germline V lookup: CDR1 LGHDT, CDR2 YNNKEL (reference sequence). The CDR3 sequence: CASSQLTPGTGLVDTQYF. Written as DNA, the CDR3 is TGTGCCAGCAGCCAACTTACCCCCGGGACAGGGCTGGTAGATACGCAGTATTTT.

The chain is built from TRBV3-1 (or the pseudogene TRBV3-2) and TRBJ1-1, with TRBD1 matching over 9 bases. Germline-derived CDR1 and CDR2 are LGHDT and YNNKEL (reference sequence). J lost 5 bases, V lost 1 base, and 5 bases had no gene match. The CDR3 contains 15 residues. The CDR3 bases are TGTGCCAGCAGCCAAGGAGACAGGGGGGTAACTGAAGCTTTCTTT. Translation gives CASSQGDRGVTEAFF.

V is TRBV15 and J is TRBJ1-2; D is unresolved. Trimming pared 5 bases from V and 0 bases from J, leaving 10 bases between. The V gene's germline CDR1 is LNHNV and CDR2 YYDKDF (reference sequence). CDR3 size: 14 residues. The chain's CDR3 is CATSGGVSNYGYTF. The CDR3 DNA reads TGTGCCACCAGCGGCGGCGTGTCTAACTATGGCTACACCTTC.

The chain's CDR3 is CASSEASLAGRNEQFF. CDR3 DNA: TGTGCCAGCAGTGAAGCTAGCCTAGCGGGGAGGAATGAGCAGTTCTTC. The chain has TRBV6-1 and TRBJ2-1, with 9 nucleotides matching TRBD2. V gave up 0 bases and J gave up 7 bases; unmatched junction bases: 7. This CDR3 comprises 16 residues. Germline CDR1 and CDR2: MNHNS and SASEGT.

V usage is TRBV24-1 and J usage is TRBJ1-2; D remains unclear. Germline V gene data show CDR1 as KGHDR and CDR2 as SFDVKD. The V gene lost 3 bases and the J gene lost 2 bases, with 12 bases spanning the gap. The CDR3 sequence is 15 residues long. CDR3 bases: TGTGCCACCAGTGATCACAGTCTGGGCAACTATGGCTACACCTTC. It is translated as CATSDHSLGNYGYTF.

The gene calls are TRBV6-1 and TRBJ2-3, with 12 bases fitting TRBD2. Germline-derived CDR1 and CDR2 are MNHNS and SASEGT. This CDR3 has 16 residues. V was clipped by 4 bases and J by 3 bases; unmatched bases: 5. Here the CDR3 reads CASSVASGGVTDTQYF. CDR3 bases: TGTGCCAGCAGTGTTGCTAGCGGGGGGGTGACAGATACGCAGTATTTT.

The CDR3 region is CASSLRLAGGTDTQYF. The CDR3 nucleotides read TGCGCCAGCAGCTTGCGACTAGCGGGGGGCACAGATACGCAGTATTTT. The chain combines TRBV5-1 with TRBJ2-3, with 12 bases matching TRBD2. The CDR3 sequence is 16 residues long. Looked up from germline, CDR1 is SGHRS and CDR2 is YFSETQ. J was trimmed by 1 base and V by 1 base; bases with no gene match: 1.

The rearrangement uses TRBV6-2 or TRBV6-3 and TRBJ2-7; TRBD1 matches 8 bases. The CDR3 totals 14 residues. Germline V gives CDR1 MNHEY, CDR2 SVGEGT. V lost 0 bases and J lost 6; bases outside the gene matches: 4. CDR3 sequence reads: CASSYSGQGGEQYF. DNA of the CDR3: TGTGCCAGCAGTTACTCCGGACAGGGCGGCGAGCAGTACTTC.

The gene calls are TRBV19 and TRBJ2-6; 7 positions agree with TRBD1. This CDR3 has 17 residues. V dropped 5 bases and J dropped 4; count of bases not matched to a gene: 11. Germline V gene sequence: CDR1 LNHDA, CDR2 SQIVND (reference sequence). This chain's CDR3 is CASSSRQGLIGANVLTF. The DNA for the CDR3 is TGTGCCAGTAGTTCCCGACAGGGTTTGATCGGGGCCAACGTCCTGACTTTC.

The genes are TRBV5-5 and TRBJ2-7; 7 bases line up with TRBD1. Germline trimming cut 3 bases from V and 4 bases from J; bases unmatched to any gene: 4. This CDR3 has 13 residues. Germline loops: CDR1 SGHKS, CDR2 YYEKEE (reference sequence). The CDR3 loop is CASSSGQIYEQYF. The CDR3 nucleotides read TGTGCCAGCAGCTCGGGACAGATTTACGAGCAGTACTTC.

V gene TRBV30 combines with J gene TRBJ2-1, with TRBD2 identical over 9 bases. In germline, CDR1 is GTSNPN, CDR2 SVGIG (reference sequence). V lost 3 bases to trimming and J lost 9 bases; unmatched junction nucleotides: 15. The length of the CDR3 is 16 residues. Written as DNA, the CDR3 is TGTGCCTGGAGATCCCTTTTGCGGGGGGGCCGGGGTGAGCAGTTCTTC. It is translated as CAWRSLLRGGRGEQFF.

The chain is built from TRBV30 and TRBJ1-6, with 8 bases identical to TRBD1. V shed 4 bases, J shed 9 bases, and the junction held 5 bases outside the gene matches. Looked up from germline, CDR1 is GTSNPN and CDR2 is SVGIG (reference sequence). The CDR3 is 13 amino acids. In DNA, the CDR3 is TGTGCCTGGAAACAGGGGGAGGGTTCACCCCTCCACTTT. It translates to CAWKQGEGSPLHF.

The V gene is TRBV2, the J gene TRBJ1-5, with D hard to call. V gave up 6 bases and J gave up 2 bases, with 11 bases separating them. CDR3 size: 14 residues. The germline gives CDR1 SNHLY, CDR2 FYNNEI. In nucleotides, the CDR3 is TGTGCCAGCAGCGAGGGAGTCGGCAATCAGCCCCAGCATTTT. This gives the protein CASSEGVGNQPQHF.

The chain's CDR3 is CASSWGQGARDEQFF. CDR3 sequence (DNA): TGTGCCAGCAGCTGGGGACAGGGGGCTCGGGATGAGCAGTTCTTC. The V call is TRBV5-4, the J call TRBJ2-1, with 12 nucleotides matching TRBD1. V shed 3 bases, J shed 8 bases, and the junction held 6 bases outside the gene matches. From germline, CDR1 is SGHNT and CDR2 YYREEE (reference sequence). This CDR3 has 15 amino acids.

The chain employs TRBV7-2 and TRBJ2-7; weak D call: TRBD2 (6 bases). Germline CDR1 SGHTA, CDR2 FQGNSA. CDR3 size: 14 residues. V was shortened by 7 bases and J by 4 bases, with 17 bases between the two germline ends. CDR3 nucleotides: TGTGCCAGCACCTCCCCCCCAGGGACTTACGAGCAGTACTTC. It yields the protein CASTSPPGTYEQYF.

The V gene is TRBV6-6, the J gene TRBJ1-5; 8 positions match TRBD1. With 6 bases clipped from V and 1 base from J, the junction kept 8 bases outside the gene matches. CDR3 length equals 16 residues. Germline CDR1 MNHNY, CDR2 SVGAGI (reference sequence). CDR3 coding DNA: TGTGCCAGCAGCCCCAGGGGGCGCGGCAGCAATCAGCCCCAGCATTTT. Translated: CASSPRGRGSNQPQHF.

The genes are TRBV7-6 and TRBJ2-7; 8 positions agree with TRBD1. Germline CDR1 reads SGHVS; CDR2 reads FNYEAQ. V shed 5 bases, J shed 2 bases, and the junction held 8 bases outside the gene matches. The CDR3 has 15 residues. CDR3 nucleotide sequence: TGTGCCAGCAGCCTAAGGACAGGGACGACCTACGAGCAGTACTTC. It translates to CASSLRTGTTYEQYF. The complete variable domain, with remaining parts taken from reference TRBV7-6 and TRBJ2-7, reads GAGVSQSPRYKVTKRGQDVALRCDPISGHVSLYWYRQALGQGPEFLTYFNYEAQQDKSGLPNDRFSAERPEGSISTLTIQRTEQRDSAMYRCASSLRTGTTYEQYFGPGTRLTVT.

Only one count was recorded for this clone. The genes are TRBV5-4 and TRBJ1-2; a possible D gene is TRBD1 (5 bases). The CDR3 extends over 14 amino acids. Trimming took 4 bases from V and 5 from J, leaving 15 bases between them. CDR1 and CDR2 from the germline V gene are SGHNT and YYREEE (reference sequence). DNA for the CDR3: TGTGCCAGCAGCCGCTCGGGGGTTGGGTATGGCTACACCTTC. This encodes CASSRSGVGYGYTF.

The chain is built from TRBV10-3 and TRBJ1-1, with 8 bases matching TRBD1. The junction had 2 bases not matched to a gene; V was cut back by 6 bases and J by 2 bases. In germline, CDR1 is ENHRY, CDR2 SYGVKD. The CDR3 is 13 amino acids. The CDR3: CAIRGQDNTEAFF. DNA for the CDR3: TGTGCCATCAGGGGACAGGATAACACTGAAGCTTTCTTT.

The chain has TRBV4-2 and TRBJ1-5; 9 bases map to TRBD1. Germline-derived CDR1 and CDR2 are LGHNA and YNFKEQ. The V and J ends lost 4 bases and 4 bases, in that order; junction bases with no gene match: 8. CDR3 length equals 16 residues. CDR3 bases: TGTGCCAGCAGCCCCCTACCCGGGACAGGGAATCAGCCCCAGCATTTT. This translates into CASSPLPGTGNQPQHF.

The V call is TRBV19, the J call TRBJ1-2; no reliable D call. V lost 1 base and J 6 bases, leaving 18 bases between the germline ends. Germline values: CDR1 LNHDA, CDR2 SQIVND (reference sequence). The CDR3 sequence is 16 residues long. In nucleotides, the CDR3 is TGTGCCAGTAGTATAGGTAGTGCTGCCCTTATGGATGGCTACACCTTC. Translation gives CASSIGSAALMDGYTF. The full variable domain, completed using reference TRBV19 and TRBJ1-2, is DGGITQSPKYLFRKEGQNVTLSCEQNLNHDAMYWYRQDPGQGLRLIYYSQIVNDFQKGDIAEGYSVSREKKESFPLTVTSAQKNPTAFYLCASSIGSAALMDGYTFGSGTRLTVV.

This clone was found once. This chain joins TRBV7-2 and TRBJ2-1; TRBD2 aligns across 8 bases. From germline, CDR1 is SGHTA and CDR2 FQGNSA. Trimming took 5 bases from V and 9 from J; bases not matched to a gene: 21. The CDR3 consists of 18 residues. The CDR3 sequence is CASSPPGGGQVYLREQFF. Written as DNA, the CDR3 is TGTGCCAGCAGCCCGCCCGGGGGGGGGCAGGTCTATCTTCGTGAGCAGTTCTTC.

V usage is TRBV6-2 or TRBV6-3 and J usage is TRBJ1-2; possible D gene TRBD1, 5 bases. The CDR3 totals 14 residues. V lost 5 bases and J 3 bases, leaving 13 bases between the germline ends. The germline gives CDR1 MNHEY, CDR2 SVGEGT. The chain's CDR3 is CASSRGTGDYGYTF. The CDR3 nucleotides read TGTGCCAGCAGTCGAGGGACGGGGGACTATGGCTACACCTTC.

The chain employs TRBV15 and TRBJ2-2, with TRBD1 matching 10 bases. The CDR3 contains 16 residues. V lost 0 bases and J lost 3; bases outside the gene matches: 1. Looked up from germline, CDR1 is LNHNV and CDR2 is YYDKDF (reference sequence). CDR3 bases: TGTGCCACCAGCAGAGATGGGACAGGGGACACCGGGGAGCTGTTTTTT. Translated: CATSRDGTGDTGELFF.

This sequence joins TRBV12-3 or TRBV12-4 and TRBJ2-3; D is unclear. This CDR3 region has 13 residues. V lost 5 bases to trimming and J lost 6 bases, with 12 bases between them. The CDR3 DNA sequence: TGTGCCAGCAGTGGCGGTGTAAGGGATACGCAGTATTTT. It specifies CASSGGVRDTQYF.